These 22 T cell receptor beta chains share one sample of origin, sequenced in a study of CD8+ T cells in alopecia areata. Extraction of RNA preceded its reverse transcription into cDNA, which served as the sequencing template. Using immunoSEQ multiplex PCR, the repertoire was profiled, and TCRdb retains in-frame clones only, with some absent. The profile shows 170,000 or so clones, approximately 59% of them singletons. This specimen was CD4+ T cells sorted from blood, taken at week 0. The receptors here all came from a human donor with alopecia areata.

This chain links TRBV29-1 with TRBJ1-2; D ambiguous. V lost 4 bases and J 2 bases, leaving 17 bases between the germline ends. CDR1 is SQVTM and CDR2 is ANQGSEA in the germline V gene. This CDR3 contains 15 residues. Here the CDR3 DNA reads TGCAGCGTTGTTGGCGCCCAGGACGCAAACTATGGCTACACCTTC. Translation gives CSVVGAQDANYGYTF.

In its sample, this clone was seen a few times. The DNA of the CDR3 is TGTGCCAGTAGTGATCAGGGGGCGCCCGGAAACACCATATATTTT. Translated: CASSDQGAPGNTIYF. This rearrangement joins TRBV19 to TRBJ1-3; 8 positions agree with TRBD1. CDR3 length: 15 amino acids. Trimming cost V 5 bases and J 4 bases; bases outside gene matches: 7. Looked up from germline, CDR1 is LNHDA and CDR2 is SQIVND (reference sequence).

This clone showed up just a few times. The rearrangement links TRBV11-2 to TRBJ2-3, with 11 bases aligning to TRBD2. Trimming cost V 5 bases and J 6 bases; bases outside gene matches: 7. The CDR3 has 15 amino acids. The germline V gene has CDR1 SGHAT and CDR2 FQNNGV. The CDR3 sequence: CASSPVAGGRDTQYF. CDR3 in DNA: TGTGCCAGCAGCCCCGTAGCGGGGGGGCGGGATACGCAGTATTTT.

This chain joins TRBV2 and TRBJ1-1; D not resolved. V was pared by 8 bases and J by 0 bases, with 10 bases between. Germline-derived CDR1 and CDR2 are SNHLY and FYNNEI. The CDR3 loop spans 13 amino acids. The CDR3 region is CASVEGMNTEAFF. The CDR3, as DNA: TGTGCCAGCGTTGAAGGTATGAACACTGAAGCTTTCTTT.

This clone was picked up a small number of times. V usage is TRBV29-1 and J usage is TRBJ2-5; D not resolved. The germline V gene encodes CDR1 SQVTM and CDR2 ANQGSEA. The V gene lost 4 bases and the J gene lost 2 bases, with 8 bases spanning the gap. The CDR3 runs to 12 residues. The CDR3 region has the DNA TGCAGCGTTGCCGCAGGACAAGAGACCCAGTACTTC. The encoded protein is CSVAAGQETQYF.

This chain joins TRBV29-1 and TRBJ1-4, with D perhaps TRBD1 (5 bases). V was pared by 6 bases and J by 7 bases, with 21 bases between. CDR1 and CDR2 from the germline V gene are SQVTM and ANQGSEA. CDR3 length: 15 residues. CDR3 sequence (DNA): TGCAGCGTAGCCGTAGGTCAGGGTTCAGGTGAAAAACTGTTTTTT. Translated: CSVAVGQGSGEKLFF.

This chain links TRBV9 with TRBJ1-1; the D is unclear. Germline V CDR1 and CDR2: SGDLS, YYNGEE. CDR3 length equals 15 residues. Trimming stripped 4 bases from V and 4 bases from J, with 17 bases between. This CDR3 reads CASSRASGVGTEAFF. The CDR3 DNA reads TGTGCCAGCAGCCGGGCGTCTGGGGTGGGCACTGAAGCTTTCTTT.

The rearrangement uses TRBV25-1 and TRBJ2-5, with D perhaps TRBD2 (5 bases). Trimming stripped 5 bases from V and 2 bases from J, with 12 bases between. Per germline, CDR1 MGHDK and CDR2 SYGVNS. The CDR3 covers 14 residues. This chain's CDR3 is CASSYSDLQETQYF. The CDR3, as DNA: TGTGCCAGCAGTTATTCGGACTTACAAGAGACCCAGTACTTC.

The V call is TRBV29-1, the J call TRBJ1-3; the D is unclear. The germline V gene encodes CDR1 SQVTM and CDR2 ANQGSEA. Trimming stripped 2 bases from V and 4 bases from J, with 6 bases between. This CDR3 region has 12 residues. This CDR3 is CSVETQGNTIYF. The CDR3 DNA is TGCAGCGTTGAAACCCAAGGAAACACCATATATTTT. Combining the CDR3 with reference TRBV29-1 and TRBJ1-3 gives the whole variable domain SAVISQKPSRDICQRGTSLTIQCQVDSQVTMMFWYRQQPGQSLTLIATANQGSEATYESGFVIDKFPISRPNLTFSTLTVSNMSPEDSSIYLCSVETQGNTIYFGEGSWLTVV.

This clone was counted only a few times. The J gene is TRBJ1-2, the V gene TRBV30; a weak D match, TRBD1 (6 bases). Germline values: CDR1 GTSNPN, CDR2 SVGIG (reference sequence). The CDR3 covers 14 residues. Trimming left V 8 bases short and J 3 bases short, with 19 bases between. In nucleotides, the CDR3 is TGTGCCGCACGTTGGGGGGCGCGGGACTATGGCTACACCTTC. This gives the protein CAARWGARDYGYTF.

This clone showed up many times. V and J are TRBV7-9 and TRBJ2-6; D remains ambiguous. Between the trimmed V and J ends, which lost 1 base and 0 bases, there was a span of 1 base. Germline V CDR1 and CDR2: SEHNR, FQNEAQ (reference sequence). CDR3 length: 14 residues. The CDR3, as DNA: TGTGCCAGCAGCTTAGGCTCTGGGGCCAACGTCCTGACTTTC. Protein product: CASSLGSGANVLTF.

V usage is TRBV6-5 and J usage is TRBJ2-7, with D uncertain. Trimming removed 4 bases from V and 6 bases from J, with 7 bases in between. This CDR3 contains 11 residues. Looked up from germline, CDR1 is MNHEY and CDR2 is SVGAGI. CDR3 amino acids: CASSLGGEQYF. The CDR3 DNA sequence: TGTGCCAGCAGTTTGGGCGGCGAGCAGTACTTC.

The rearrangement joins TRBV2 to TRBJ1-2; weak D call: TRBD1 (5 bases). The CDR3 covers 15 residues. Trimming took off 0 bases at V and 5 bases at J, with 13 bases between the two ends. Germline CDR1 is SNHLY and CDR2 is FYNNEI. The CDR3 nucleotides are TGTGCCAGCAGTGAAGCAGTGGGGCAGGGATATGGCTACACCTTC. Translating it yields CASSEAVGQGYGYTF.

Only a few counts were recorded for this clone. This chain links TRBV29-1 with TRBJ1-3; maybe TRBD1 (6 bases). Germline CDR1 and CDR2: SQVTM and ANQGSEA. Trimming took 4 bases from V and 7 from J, leaving 11 bases between them. The CDR3 extends over 12 amino acids. Written as DNA, the CDR3 is TGCAGCGTTGCCCAGGGGAGCAACACCATATATTTT. Protein product: CSVAQGSNTIYF.

The chain links TRBV7-8 to TRBJ2-4; D tentatively reads TRBD1 or TRBD2 (5 bases each). CDR1 is SGHVS and CDR2 is FQNEAQ in the germline V gene. CDR3 size: 15 residues. Trimming cost V 5 bases and J 6 bases, with 17 bases left between them. CDR3 DNA sequence: TGTGCCAGCAGCAGCCGGTTCGCCGGGGCAAACATTCAGTACTTC. Translated: CASSSRFAGANIQYF.

In its sample, this clone was seen a few times. The chain couples TRBV30 to TRBJ1-3; 7 nucleotides line up with TRBD1. This CDR3 spans 16 amino acids. V was pared by 1 base and J by 0 bases, with 6 bases of the junction left unmatched. The germline V gene encodes CDR1 GTSNPN and CDR2 SVGIG (reference sequence). CDR3 bases: TGTGCCTGGAGTGCGGGACAGCGGAACTCTGGAAACACCATATATTTT. As protein: CAWSAGQRNSGNTIYF. The full variable domain, with the rest looked up from reference TRBV30 and TRBJ1-3, is SQTIHQWPATLVQPVGSPLSLECTVEGTSNPNLYWYRQAAGRGLQLLFYSVGIGQISSEVPQNLSASRPQDRQFILSSKKLLLSDSGFYLCAWSAGQRNSGNTIYFGEGSWLTVV.

The V call is TRBV7-9, the J call TRBJ1-2; 7 bases match TRBD1. After removal of 5 bases from V and 4 bases from J, the junction contained 13 bases not matched to a gene. CDR3 length: 16 residues. CDR1 and CDR2 from the germline V gene are SEHNR and FQNEAQ (reference sequence). CDR3 in amino acids: CASSTGVNEVGYGYTF. The DNA for the CDR3 is TGTGCCAGCAGCACAGGGGTAAACGAGGTTGGCTATGGCTACACCTTC.

This clone was observed a few times. The chain carries TRBV20-1 and TRBJ1-2; D is uncertain. The CDR3 is 10 residues long. V dropped 3 bases and J dropped 4 bases, with 3 bases sitting between them. Per the germline V gene, CDR1 is DFQATT and CDR2 is SNEGSKA (reference sequence). The chain's CDR3 is CSASAYGYTF. CDR3 sequence (DNA): TGCAGTGCTAGTGCCTATGGCTACACCTTC.

V and J are TRBV25-1 and TRBJ1-4; the D is unclear. CDR3 length: 15 residues. The germline gives CDR1 MGHDK, CDR2 SYGVNS. Deletions cut 6 bases from V and 8 bases from J, with 19 bases between. The CDR3 region is CASRVRFKLGEKLFF. CDR3 nucleotide sequence: TGTGCCAGCAGGGTCAGGTTTAAGTTAGGCGAAAAACTGTTTTTT.

This clone was counted a few times. The chain combines TRBV19 with TRBJ2-7; D might be TRBD2 (6 bases). V dropped 3 bases and J dropped 5 bases, with 14 bases sitting between them. CDR3 length: 14 residues. Per germline, CDR1 LNHDA and CDR2 SQIVND (reference sequence). The CDR3 here is CASSIVGGGNEQYF. CDR3 DNA sequence: TGTGCCAGTAGTATCGTGGGAGGAGGCAACGAGCAGTACTTC.

This chain links TRBV29-1 with TRBJ2-7; a weak D match, TRBD1 (6 bases). Deletions cut 7 bases from V and 3 bases from J, with 16 bases between. The germline CDR1 and CDR2 sequences are SQVTM and ANQGSEA. The CDR3 is made up of 13 amino acids. CDR3 residues: CSAQTGHLYEQYF. In DNA form, the CDR3 reads TGCAGCGCCCAGACAGGTCATCTCTACGAGCAGTACTTC.

A few counts support this clone. The chain employs TRBV11-2 and TRBJ1-1; a possible D gene is TRBD1 (5 bases). V was shortened by 3 bases and J by 1 base, with 12 bases between the two germline ends. The CDR3 has 15 residues. CDR1 and CDR2 from the germline V gene are SGHAT and FQNNGV. The chain's CDR3 is CASSFSGGRNTEAFF. CDR3 coding DNA: TGTGCCAGCAGCTTCAGCGGGGGACGGAACACTGAAGCTTTCTTT. The full variable domain, in which reference TRBV11-2 and TRBJ1-1 provide the parts outside the CDR3, is EAGVAQSPRYKIIEKRQSVAFWCNPISGHATLYWYQQILGQGPKLLIQFQNNGVVDDSQLPKDRFSAERLKGVDSTLKIQPAKLEDSAVYLCASSFSGGRNTEAFFGQGTRLTVV.